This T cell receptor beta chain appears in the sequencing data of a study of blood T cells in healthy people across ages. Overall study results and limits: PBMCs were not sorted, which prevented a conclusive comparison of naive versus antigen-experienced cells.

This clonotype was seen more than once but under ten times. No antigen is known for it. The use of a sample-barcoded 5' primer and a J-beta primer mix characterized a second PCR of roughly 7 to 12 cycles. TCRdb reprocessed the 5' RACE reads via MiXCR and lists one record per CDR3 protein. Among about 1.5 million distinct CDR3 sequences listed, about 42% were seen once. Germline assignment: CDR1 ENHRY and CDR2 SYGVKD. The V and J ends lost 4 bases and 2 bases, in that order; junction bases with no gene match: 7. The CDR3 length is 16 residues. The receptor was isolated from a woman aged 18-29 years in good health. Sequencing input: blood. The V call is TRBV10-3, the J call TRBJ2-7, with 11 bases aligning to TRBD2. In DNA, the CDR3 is TGTGCCATCAGTGGCCCTAGCGGGAGGAGGCCCTACGAGCAGTACTTC. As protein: CAISGPSGRRPYEQYF.